This TCR beta chain originates from a study of PD-1 blockade in classical Hodgkin lymphoma. As for the study in general: The study gave patients nivolumab 3 mg/kg intravenously every 2 weeks.

This CDR3 has 13 amino acids. J gave up 5 bases and V 8 bases, and 1 base lay outside the gene matches. Overall study findings and caveats: It was CD4+ TCR diversity, not CD8+, that rose significantly by C4D1.

TCRdb's table, derived via immunoSEQ multiplex PCR, lists solely in-frame clones and lacks some. This repertoire shows approximately 79,000 clones, roughly 91% found once; its top ten account for approximately 2.5%. No patient escaped relapse after autologous stem cell transplantation, and brentuximab vedotin exposure varied. As concerns this clone: Its antigen is unidentified.

The clonotype was recovered from a human donor with classical Hodgkin lymphoma. V and J are TRBV5-3 and TRBJ2-2, with 12 bases matching TRBD2. TRBV5-3 is sorted into the ORF group, with uncertain function. Here the sequenced sample was peripheral blood mononuclear cells (PBMCs), taken before the second cycle of nivolumab. The CDR3 DNA reads as TGTGCCAGCACTAGCGGGAGGACCGGGGAGCTGTTTTTT. Translating gives CASTSGRTGELFF.